The 19 T cell receptor beta chains below come from one sample, sequenced in a study of T cell responses to AZD1222 COVID-19 vaccine. Clones were sequenced by immunoSEQ multiplex PCR, and TCRdb holds only the in-frame ones, with some missing. The sample contains approximately 120,000 clones, about 89% of which appear only once. The input for sequencing was peripheral blood, taken 28 days after the second AZD1222 dose. These receptors all stem from an adult who received the AZD1222 COVID-19 vaccine.

The chain uses TRBV6-2 or TRBV6-3 and TRBJ2-1; D not resolved. V was trimmed by 0 bases and J by 7 bases, leaving 7 bases between them. Germline values: CDR1 MNHEY, CDR2 SVGEGT. The CDR3 runs to 13 residues. The DNA of the CDR3 is TGTGCCAGCAGTTACTCAGGATGGAATGAGCAGTTCTTC. It translates to CASSYSGWNEQFF.

The V call is TRBV27, the J call TRBJ1-6; 7 bases map to TRBD1. The CDR3 runs 15 residues. The J segment lost 3 bases and the V segment lost 5 bases, leaving 4 bases of the junction unmatched. Germline V CDR1 and CDR2: MNHEY, SMNVEV (reference sequence). CDR3 protein: CASSPWDSYNSPLHF. The CDR3 region has the DNA TGTGCCAGCAGTCCCTGGGACAGCTATAATTCACCCCTCCACTTT.

The chain uses TRBV6-6 and TRBJ1-3; perhaps TRBD1 as D (6 bases). The CDR3 length is 15 residues. CDR1 is MNHNY and CDR2 is SVGAGI in the germline V gene (reference sequence). Trimming took off 7 bases at V and 0 bases at J, with 13 bases between the two ends. The chain's CDR3 is CASNMNRVSGNTIYF. The CDR3 DNA follows: TGTGCCAGCAATATGAACAGGGTCTCTGGAAACACCATATATTTT.

This clone was recorded a few times. V gene TRBV3-1 (or the pseudogene TRBV3-2) combines with J gene TRBJ1-5; no reliable D call. Germline loops: CDR1 LGHDT, CDR2 YNNKEL (reference sequence). Trimming left V 4 bases short and J 3 bases short, with 10 bases between. The CDR3 covers 14 residues. The CDR3 nucleotides read TGTGCCAGCAGCCCAAGCCAGCCCAATCAGCCCCAGCATTTT. The encoded protein is CASSPSQPNQPQHF.

This chain joins TRBV27 and TRBJ2-7; the D is unclear. Germline CDR1 is MNHEY and CDR2 is SMNVEV (reference sequence). This CDR3 has 14 amino acids. The V end was cut by 3 bases, the J end by 7 bases, with 16 bases between. This chain's CDR3 is CASSFNTPTGEQYF. The DNA of the CDR3 is TGTGCCAGCAGTTTCAACACCCCGACCGGGGAGCAGTACTTC.

The chain is built from TRBV5-6 and TRBJ1-2; D gene uncertain. This CDR3 has 14 amino acids. The germline CDR1 and CDR2 sequences are SGHDT and YYEEEE. The V gene lost 0 bases and the J gene lost 4 bases, with 10 bases spanning the gap. Written as DNA, the CDR3 is TGTGCCAGCAGCTTGGCCGGGAAGGGCTATGGCTACACCTTC. It codes for CASSLAGKGYGYTF.

V usage is TRBV7-8 and J usage is TRBJ2-7, with D unresolved. Trimming stripped 7 bases from V and 6 bases from J, with 10 bases between. From germline, CDR1 is SGHVS and CDR2 FQNEAQ. CDR3 length: 11 residues. The CDR3 DNA is TGTGCCAGCACCCCCATATCCGAGCAGTACTTC. Its translation is CASTPISEQYF.

This clone was counted only a few times. V gene TRBV19 combines with J gene TRBJ2-1; 14 bases agree with TRBD2. Germline trimming cut 3 bases from V and 5 bases from J; bases unmatched to any gene: 3. Looked up from germline, CDR1 is LNHDA and CDR2 is SQIVND (reference sequence). This CDR3 has 16 amino acids. The CDR3 bases are TGTGCCAGTAGTATCAGACTAGCGGGGGGGAACAATGAGCAGTTCTTC. This sequence encodes CASSIRLAGGNNEQFF. Combining the CDR3 with reference TRBV19 and TRBJ2-1 gives the whole variable domain DGGITQSPKYLFRKEGQNVTLSCEQNLNHDAMYWYRQDPGQGLRLIYYSQIVNDFQKGDIAEGYSVSREKKESFPLTVTSAQKNPTAFYLCASSIRLAGGNNEQFFGPGTRLTVL.

J is TRBJ2-2 and V is TRBV18; 11 bases align to TRBD2. Germline CDR1 KGHSH, CDR2 LQKENI. V trimming: 6 bases; J trimming: 6 bases; junction bases outside the gene matches: 12. The CDR3 totals 17 residues. In DNA, the CDR3 is TGTGCCAGCTCGCAAGGACTAGCGGGCCTAGGCGCCGGGGAGCTGTTTTTT. Translating it yields CASSQGLAGLGAGELFF. Complete variable domain (other parts from reference TRBV18 and TRBJ2-2): NAGVMQNPRHLVRRRGQEARLRCSPMKGHSHVYWYRQLPEEGLKFMVYLQKENIIDESGMPKERFSAEFPKEGPSILRIQQVVRGDSAAYFCASSQGLAGLGAGELFFGEGSRLTVL.

The CDR3 coding sequence is TGTGCCAGCAGTTTGATGGGCCCTCGTTACAATGAGCAGTTCTTC. Translation gives CASSLMGPRYNEQFF. The chain carries TRBV27 and TRBJ2-1; D not certain. This CDR3 contains 15 residues. Trimming took 3 bases from V and 4 from J, leaving 13 bases between them. CDR1 and CDR2 from the germline V gene are MNHEY and SMNVEV (reference sequence).

The chain carries TRBV11-1 and TRBJ1-1; the D is unclear. The CDR3 extends over 13 amino acids. Germline V lookup: CDR1 SGHAT, CDR2 FQDESV (reference sequence). Trimming cost V 2 bases and J 2 bases, with 6 bases left between them. The CDR3 loop reads CASSLRENTEAFF. The CDR3 bases are TGTGCCAGCAGCTTAAGGGAAAACACTGAAGCTTTCTTT.

This sequence joins TRBV14 and TRBJ2-1; 10 bases agree with TRBD2. The CDR3 length is 15 residues. J lost 9 bases, V lost 6 bases, and 11 bases had no gene match. Looked up from germline, CDR1 is SGHDN and CDR2 is FVKESK. CDR3 in DNA: TGTGCCAGCAGTTACATCCTAGCGGGAGCCGCTGAGCAGTTCTTC. Translated, it gives CASSYILAGAAEQFF.

The rearrangement joins TRBV9 to TRBJ1-1; TRBD1 aligns across 11 bases. The V gene end was trimmed by 3 bases and the J gene end by 7 bases; junction bases not matched to a gene: 11. The CDR3 is 16 amino acids. Germline V gene data show CDR1 as SGDLS and CDR2 as YYNGEE. For the CDR3, the DNA is TGTGCCAGCAGCGGCCGGGGGACAGGGGGTCGGTTTGAAGCTTTCTTT. It encodes CASSGRGTGGRFEAFF.

This clone was recorded only once. The chain combines TRBV7-9 with TRBJ1-1, with 7 bases fitting TRBD1. This CDR3 comprises 15 residues. With V trimmed by 3 bases and J by 3 bases, 7 bases remained unmatched. CDR1 and CDR2 from the germline V gene are SEHNR and FQNEAQ (reference sequence). Here the CDR3 DNA reads TGTGCCAGCAGCTTTCCCCAGGGGGGATACACTGAAGCTTTCTTT. Amino acids: CASSFPQGGYTEAFF.

The V gene is TRBV30, the J gene TRBJ2-7; D unclear. This CDR3 is 12 amino acids long. CDR1 and CDR2 from the germline V gene are GTSNPN and SVGIG (reference sequence). V was trimmed by 0 bases and J by 2 bases, leaving 5 bases between them. The DNA of the CDR3 is TGTGCCTGGAGTGTGGACGCCTACGAGCAGTACTTC. Amino acid sequence: CAWSVDAYEQYF.

Of note for this clone: The junction departs from the called germline gene at one end, perhaps through a read error. The chain couples TRBV6-2 or TRBV6-3 to TRBJ1-1; D call uncertain. CDR1 and CDR2 (germline): MNHEY, SVGEGT. The CDR3 is made up of 13 amino acids. CDR3 nucleotide sequence: TGTGCCAGCAGTCACTCGTCGGGGATTGAAGCTTTCTTT. Translating it yields CASSHSSGIEAFF.

The chain recombines TRBV7-2 with TRBJ1-6; D is uncertain. V lost 0 bases and J lost 9, with 6 bases in between. This CDR3 is 13 amino acids long. Germline values: CDR1 SGHTA, CDR2 FQGNSA. The CDR3 DNA is TGTGCCAGCAGCTTAGCTTCGCCTTCACCCCTCCACTTT. This codes for CASSLASPSPLHF.

CDR3 sequence reads: CASSSGGYTEAFF. CDR3 DNA: TGTGCCAGCAGCTCAGGGGGGTACACTGAAGCTTTCTTT. The gene calls are TRBV7-3 and TRBJ1-1, with 7 bases identical to TRBD1. Germline values: CDR1 SGHTA, CDR2 FQGTGA. The CDR3 contains 13 residues. V dropped 4 bases and J dropped 3; count of bases not matched to a gene: 2.

The chain recombines TRBV6-2 or TRBV6-3 with TRBJ2-5; the D gene is possibly TRBD1 (6 bases). The germline V gene encodes CDR1 MNHEY and CDR2 SVGEGT. V gave up 5 bases and J gave up 2 bases, with 9 bases separating them. The CDR3 loop spans 13 amino acids. The CDR3 reads CASSRTAQETQYF. Here the CDR3 DNA reads TGTGCCAGCAGTCGGACAGCACAAGAGACCCAGTACTTC.